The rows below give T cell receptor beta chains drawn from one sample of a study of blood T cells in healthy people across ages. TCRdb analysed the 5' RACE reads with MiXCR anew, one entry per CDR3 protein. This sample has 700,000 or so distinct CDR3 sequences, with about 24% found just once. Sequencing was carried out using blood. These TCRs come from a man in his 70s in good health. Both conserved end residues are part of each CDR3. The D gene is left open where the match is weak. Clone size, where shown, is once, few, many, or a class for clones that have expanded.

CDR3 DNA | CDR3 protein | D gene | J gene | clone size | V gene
TGTGCCAGCAGTCCAAATGACAGGGGGGGAACTGAAGCTTTCTTT | CASSPNDRGGTEAFF | TRBD1 | TRBJ1-1 | - | TRBV27
TGTGCCAGCATCCCAAGCAGATCTAGCACAGATACGCAGTATTTT | CASIPSRSSTDTQYF | - | TRBJ2-3 | - | TRBV7-2
TGTGCCAGCAGCCAAGTTGCTTACACTGAAGCTTTCTTT | CASSQVAYTEAFF | - | TRBJ1-1 | - | TRBV14
TGCGCCAGCAGCCTCATCGGCGCCGGGGAGCTGTTTTTT | CASSLIGAGELFF | - | TRBJ2-2 | - | TRBV5-1
TGTGCCAGCAGGAATCGGGGGGGGGACACAGATACGCAGTATTTT | CASRNRGGDTDTQYF | TRBD2 | TRBJ2-3 | few | TRBV3-1
TGTGCCAGCAGCTTAAGGGCGGGAACAAAAAACATTCAGTACTTC | CASSLRAGTKNIQYF | - | TRBJ2-4 | - | TRBV7-3
TGTGCCAGCACCTCTGCAGGGGTCGGTTATGGCTACACCTTC | CASTSAGVGYGYTF | - | TRBJ1-2 | - | TRBV6-5
TGCAGTGTCGGAGGTGGACTAGCGACAGATACGCAGTATTTT | CSVGGGLATDTQYF | TRBD2 | TRBJ2-3 | - | TRBV20-1
TGTGCCCGCTCCGGGACTAGCGGGAGCGAGACCCAGTACTTC | CARSGTSGSETQYF | - | TRBJ2-5 | - | TRBV21-1
TGCAGTGCTAGAGATCCCAAAAGGGAGGGCTCCTACAATGAGCAGTTCTTC | CSARDPKREGSYNEQFF | TRBD2 | TRBJ2-1 | few | TRBV20-1
TGTGCCAGCAGCCACCTCGACAGGGCGGGGGGCCACGAGCAGTACTTC | CASSHLDRAGGHEQYF | - | TRBJ2-7 | - | TRBV4-2
TGCGCCAGCAGCTTGTCTTTGGACAGGGGGAGGAATGAGCAGTTCTTC | CASSLSLDRGRNEQFF | TRBD1 | TRBJ2-1 | many | TRBV5-1
TGCAGCGTTGTACCCTTCATGAACACTGAAGCTTTCTTT | CSVVPFMNTEAFF | - | TRBJ1-1 | few | TRBV29-1